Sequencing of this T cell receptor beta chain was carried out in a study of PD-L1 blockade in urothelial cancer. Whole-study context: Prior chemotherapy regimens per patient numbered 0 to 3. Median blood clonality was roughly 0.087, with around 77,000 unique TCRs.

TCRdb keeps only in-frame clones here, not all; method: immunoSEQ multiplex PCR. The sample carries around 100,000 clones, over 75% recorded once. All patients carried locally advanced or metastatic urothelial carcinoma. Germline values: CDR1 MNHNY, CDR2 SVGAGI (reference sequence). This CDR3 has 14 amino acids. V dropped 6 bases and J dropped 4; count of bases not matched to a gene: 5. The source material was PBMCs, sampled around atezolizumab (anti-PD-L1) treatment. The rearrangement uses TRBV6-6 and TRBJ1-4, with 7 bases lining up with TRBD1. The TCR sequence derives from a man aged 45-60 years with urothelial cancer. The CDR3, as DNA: TGTGCCAGCAGCCAAAGACAGGGTAATGAAAAACTGTTTTTT. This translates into CASSQRQGNEKLFF.